This T cell receptor beta chain was obtained from a study of cytomegalovirus exposure and HLA in healthy donors. Study details: Tens of millions of unique TCRs from HLA-typed donors were held in an early data release.

PCR was performed using 60 Vbeta and 13 Jbeta primers. Sequenced by immunoSEQ multiplex PCR; TCRdb stores in-frame clones only, minus some. The repertoire consists of over 150,000 clones, with around four fifths occurring once and the leading ten covering around 5%. Regarding the study as a whole: There were some V segments, including TRBV6-2 and TRBV6-3, excluded as indistinguishable.

This clone appeared a single time. Its antigen remains unidentified. This CDR3 is also generated by other DNA sequences in the sample. The CDR3 is 13 amino acids. Germline loops: CDR1 SGHRS, CDR2 YFSETQ. Trimming left V 4 bases short and J 2 bases short, with 9 bases between. The chain carries TRBV5-1 and TRBJ1-2; D is unclear. This sequence was found in a girl aged 10 to 17 in good health and CMV-seropositive. Sequencing was performed on PBMCs. CDR3 sequence reads: CASSLDGNYGYTF. Here the CDR3 DNA reads TGCGCCAGCAGCCTAGACGGAAACTATGGCTACACCTTC.